One sample yielded the 7 T cell receptor beta chains listed below, sequenced in a study of T cell repertoires in cytomegalovirus infection. MiXCR, run by TCRdb on the reads, gives a single entry per CDR3 protein. The sample carries approximately 300,000 distinct CDR3 sequences, 25% recorded once. Which antigens these TCRs recognize remains unknown. Material: cultured PBMCs, obtained from culture after CMV antigen stimulation. The receptors shown here come from a human donor in good health (CMV status not recorded). Some clones in this sample may be carry-over from other donors' samples.

This clonotype was observed a handful of times. The V call is TRBV5-8, the J call TRBJ1-2; possible D gene TRBD1, 6 bases. The CDR3 is 12 residues long. Deletions cut 5 bases from V and 8 bases from J, with 13 bases between. Germline loops: CDR1 SGHTS, CDR2 YDEGEE. The CDR3 DNA reads as TGTGCCAGCAGGCGGGACATAAGAGGCTACACCTTC. It is translated as CASRRDIRGYTF.

The rearrangement joins TRBV28 to TRBJ2-5; D may be TRBD1 (5 bases). CDR3 length equals 15 residues. Trimming stripped 4 bases from V and 5 bases from J, with 17 bases between. The germline V gene encodes CDR1 MDHEN and CDR2 SYDVKM. The CDR3 DNA reads as TGTGCCAGCAGTTCGGTCAAGGGGTCGTCCGAGACCCAGTACTTC. Translated: CASSSVKGSSETQYF.

The chain recombines TRBV3-1 with TRBJ2-3; 12 bases line up with TRBD2. CDR1 LGHDT and CDR2 YNNKEL come from the germline V gene (reference sequence). The CDR3 is 16 amino acids. V lost 2 bases and J lost 3; bases outside the gene matches: 3. This CDR3 is CASSQRTSGTTDTQYF. Here the CDR3 DNA reads TGTGCCAGCAGCCAACGGACTAGCGGGACTACAGATACGCAGTATTTT.

The chain is built from TRBV12-3 or TRBV12-4 and TRBJ2-2; possibly TRBD2 for D (5 bases). The CDR3 is 18 residues long. Deletions cut 8 bases from V and 3 bases from J, with 25 bases between. The chain's CDR3 is CASFPRRVTTSDTGELFF. The CDR3 coding sequence is TGTGCCAGCTTTCCCCGGCGGGTTACGACCTCGGACACCGGGGAGCTGTTTTTT.

This clonotype was picked up many times. The chain recombines TRBV7-2 with TRBJ2-1, with TRBD2 matching over 10 bases. Looked up from germline, CDR1 is SGHTA and CDR2 is FQGNSA. CDR3 size: 16 residues. V trimming: 2 bases; J trimming: 5 bases; junction bases outside the gene matches: 6. The CDR3: CASSLQPGLANNEQFF. The CDR3 DNA follows: TGTGCCAGCAGCTTACAACCGGGACTAGCGAACAATGAGCAGTTCTTC.

This clonotype showed up just a few times. The chain uses TRBV12-3 or TRBV12-4 and TRBJ2-2; D gene ambiguous. The CDR3 covers 15 residues. The V end was cut by 0 bases, the J end by 1 base, with 6 bases between. The CDR3 protein is CASSLAIQNTGELFF. The CDR3 DNA is TGTGCCAGCAGTTTAGCGATTCAGAACACCGGGGAGCTGTTTTTT.

The V and J genes are TRBV7-9 and TRBJ2-1; the match to TRBD2 covers 14 bases. This CDR3 contains 17 residues. Germline CDR1 is SEHNR and CDR2 is FQNEAQ (reference sequence). Trimming cost V 4 bases and J 11 bases; bases outside gene matches: 13. This CDR3 reads CASSSPSGTSGREKQFF. CDR3 DNA sequence: TGTGCCAGCAGCTCCCCCTCAGGGACTAGCGGGAGAGAAAAGCAGTTCTTC.